The 25 T cell receptor beta chains in this list originate from one sample, sequenced in a study of CD4+ T cells in melanoma. The table came from immunoSEQ multiplex PCR; TCRdb's copy has only in-frame clones and leaves some out. Of some 110,000 clones listed, about 90% are singletons. The sample comprised peripheral blood. The receptor set was obtained from a human donor with melanoma.

The chain employs TRBV5-1 and TRBJ2-7, with D possibly TRBD1 on 5 matching bases. The CDR3 runs to 12 residues. Looked up from germline, CDR1 is SGHRS and CDR2 is YFSETQ. V lost 3 bases, J lost 3 bases, and 7 bases lay in between. The DNA of the CDR3 is TGCGCCAGCAGCTCGACAGACTACGAGCAGTACTTC. Residues: CASSSTDYEQYF.

In its sample, this clone was seen a few times. The chain couples TRBV30 to TRBJ1-1; no firm D call. The V end was cut by 0 bases, the J end by 8 bases, with 7 bases between. The V gene's germline CDR1 is GTSNPN and CDR2 SVGIG (reference sequence). The CDR3 has 11 amino acids. For the CDR3, the DNA is TGTGCCTGGAGTGTTGGAATCGAAGCTTTCTTT. Translated, it gives CAWSVGIEAFF. Complete variable domain (other parts from reference TRBV30 and TRBJ1-1): SQTIHQWPATLVQPVGSPLSLECTVEGTSNPNLYWYRQAAGRGLQLLFYSVGIGQISSEVPQNLSASRPQDRQFILSSKKLLLSDSGFYLCAWSVGIEAFFGQGTRLTVV.

J is TRBJ2-5 and V is TRBV5-1, with D perhaps matching TRBD1 (9 bases). This CDR3 region has 18 residues. CDR1 and CDR2 (germline): SGHRS, YFSETQ. Trimming shortened V by 6 bases and J by 7 bases, and 31 bases separated the two germline ends. The CDR3 loop is CASTLDRGYGTSVGTQYF. The CDR3 DNA sequence: TGCGCCAGCACCCTCGACAGGGGGTATGGGACTAGTGTCGGGACCCAGTACTTC.

The chain combines TRBV5-6 with TRBJ1-2; 7 bases agree with TRBD1. CDR1 SGHDT and CDR2 YYEEEE come from the germline V gene. This CDR3 comprises 13 residues. V shed 5 bases and J 3 bases; nucleotides not matched to a gene: 4. Written as DNA, the CDR3 is TGTGCCAGCAGTCGAGACAGGGACTATGGCTACACCTTC. It yields the protein CASSRDRDYGYTF.

The CDR3 DNA reads as TGCGCCATGAAGAGCGGGGGGGGCTACAATGAGCAGTTCTTC. This sequence encodes CAMKSGGGYNEQFF. This chain links TRBV10-2 with TRBJ2-1; TRBD2 matches at 10 bases. Germline assignment: CDR1 WSHSY and CDR2 SAAADI. This CDR3 contains 14 residues. With V trimmed by 10 bases and J by 3 bases, 6 bases remained unmatched.

V usage is TRBV7-3 and J usage is TRBJ2-7; unclear D gene. The CDR3 covers 15 residues. Looked up from germline, CDR1 is SGHTA and CDR2 is FQGTGA. Deletions cut 5 bases from V and 2 bases from J, with 16 bases between. In nucleotides, the CDR3 is TGTGCCAGCAGCCCCGGCCTCCAGCCCACCTACGAGCAGTACTTC. Protein sequence: CASSPGLQPTYEQYF.

J is TRBJ2-4 and V is TRBV29-1; no clear D gene. Germline V gene sequence: CDR1 SQVTM, CDR2 ANQGSEA. The germline V and J ends were trimmed by 4 bases and 6 bases, with 13 bases remaining between them. This CDR3 has 13 residues. CDR3 loop: CSVVVGGGNIQYF. CDR3 nucleotide sequence: TGCAGCGTTGTCGTGGGCGGCGGAAACATTCAGTACTTC.

This chain connects TRBV11-2 to TRBJ1-1, with a tentative D call TRBD1 (5 bases). V lost 1 base, J lost 1 base, and 13 bases lay in between. The length of the CDR3 is 16 residues. Germline V gives CDR1 SGHAT, CDR2 FQNNGV. The CDR3 nucleotides are TGTGCCAGCAGCTTAGTTGGCCGCGGGGGGAACACTGAAGCTTTCTTT. Its protein is CASSLVGRGGNTEAFF.

The CDR3 is CASSFGQGGADTQYF. The CDR3 bases are TGCGCCAGCAGCTTCGGACAGGGAGGCGCAGATACGCAGTATTTT. V and J are TRBV5-1 and TRBJ2-3; 8 nucleotides agree with TRBD1. The CDR3 covers 15 residues. CDR1 is SGHRS and CDR2 is YFSETQ in the germline V gene. With V trimmed by 2 bases and J by 4 bases, 6 bases remained unmatched.

This clone was detected only once. This chain links TRBV4-3 with TRBJ2-2, with 9 bases fitting TRBD2. Germline lookup yields CDR1 LGHNA and CDR2 YSLEER. The V and J ends lost 0 bases and 5 bases, in that order; junction bases with no gene match: 7. The CDR3 is 17 amino acids. The CDR3 spells CASSQDGLAGFTGELFF. Written as DNA, the CDR3 is TGCGCCAGCAGCCAAGATGGCCTAGCGGGATTTACCGGGGAGCTGTTTTTT.

This chain connects TRBV19 to TRBJ1-4; D is undetermined. Trimming took off 9 bases at V and 3 bases at J, with 14 bases between the two ends. Germline CDR1 is LNHDA and CDR2 is SQIVND (reference sequence). The CDR3 is made up of 14 amino acids. The CDR3 bases are TGTGCCAGCTCAAGTGGCGTTTCTAATGAAAAACTGTTTTTT. Translated: CASSSGVSNEKLFF.

The chain carries TRBV11-3 and TRBJ2-3, with 11 positions matching TRBD2. Losses at the gene ends were 5 bases for V and 1 base for J; bases not matched to a gene: 2. This CDR3 has 15 residues. Germline V CDR1 and CDR2: SGHNT, YENEEA. DNA of the CDR3: TGTGCCAGCAGCCTAGCGGGGGGAGGCACAGATACGCAGTATTTT. Its translation: CASSLAGGGTDTQYF. Using reference TRBV11-3 and TRBJ2-3 for the parts outside the CDR3, the full variable domain is EAGVVQSPRYKIIEKKQPVAFWCNPISGHNTLYWYLQNLGQGPELLIRYENEEAVDDSQLPKDRFSAERLKGVDSTLKIQPAELGDSAVYLCASSLAGGGTDTQYFGPGTRLTVL.

This clone occurred once. The J gene is TRBJ1-1, the V gene TRBV11-1; no firm D call. The germline V gene has CDR1 SGHAT and CDR2 FQDESV (reference sequence). Trimming pared 1 base from V and 10 bases from J, leaving 10 bases between. CDR3 length: 12 amino acids. CDR3 amino acids: CASSLGREGAFF. The CDR3 DNA sequence: TGTGCCAGCAGCTTAGGGAGGGAAGGAGCTTTCTTT.

The chain couples TRBV7-9 to TRBJ2-1; 8 nucleotides align to TRBD2. This CDR3 is 14 amino acids long. CDR1 is SEHNR, CDR2 FQNEAQ, per germline (reference sequence). Trimming removed 4 bases from V and 8 bases from J; junction bases left unmatched: 7. Here the CDR3 DNA reads TGTGCCAGCAGCTCCAGCGGGAGCTGGGATGAGCAGTTCTTC. Its translation is CASSSSGSWDEQFF.

This clone was seen a single time. The rearrangement links TRBV30 to TRBJ1-1; possibly TRBD1 for D (5 bases). Germline V lookup: CDR1 GTSNPN, CDR2 SVGIG (reference sequence). Trimming removed 5 bases at V and 1 base at J, with 11 bases between. The CDR3 spans 13 residues. CDR3 bases: TGTGCCTGGGTACGACAGCAGAACACTGAAGCTTTCTTT. Its protein product is CAWVRQQNTEAFF.

This clone appeared a single time. The genes are TRBV2 and TRBJ1-3; a weak D match, TRBD1 (5 bases). This CDR3 has 13 amino acids. Germline lookup yields CDR1 SNHLY and CDR2 FYNNEI. Trimming removed 8 bases from V and 3 bases from J, with 11 bases in between. As DNA, the CDR3 is TGTGCCAGCTCGGGGACCCTTGGAAACACCATATATTTT. It specifies CASSGTLGNTIYF.

The chain links TRBV28 to TRBJ2-2; D remains ambiguous. The CDR3 runs 13 residues. Trimming took 4 bases from V and 7 from J, leaving 10 bases between them. Germline V lookup: CDR1 MDHEN, CDR2 SYDVKM. DNA for the CDR3: TGTGCCAGCAGTTCTCCCTTTGGCGGGGAGCTGTTTTTT. Encoded protein: CASSSPFGGELFF.

The J gene is TRBJ2-7, the V gene TRBV7-2, with 7 bases lining up with TRBD1. The length of the CDR3 is 14 residues. CDR1 is SGHTA and CDR2 is FQGNSA in the germline V gene. The ends lost 5 bases at V and 0 bases at J; junction bases unmatched: 4. The CDR3 is CASSLGQSSYEQYF. CDR3 bases: TGTGCCAGCAGCCTGGGACAGAGCTCCTACGAGCAGTACTTC.

The chain carries TRBV9 and TRBJ2-5, with 8 bases that match TRBD1. Germline V lookup: CDR1 SGDLS, CDR2 YYNGEE. Germline trimming cut 4 bases from V and 4 bases from J; bases unmatched to any gene: 6. CDR3 length: 14 amino acids. In nucleotides, the CDR3 is TGTGCCAGCAGCTCCACAGGGGGAAGAGAGACCCAGTACTTC. The encoded protein is CASSSTGGRETQYF.

The chain recombines TRBV10-3 with TRBJ1-4; D perhaps matches TRBD1 (5 bases). CDR1 is ENHRY, CDR2 SYGVKD, per germline. CDR3 length: 14 amino acids. The ends were cut back, 8 bases at V and 2 bases at J, with 12 bases in the middle. The CDR3 DNA sequence: TGTGCCATCGGAGGTGGGGCGACTAATGAAAAACTGTTTTTT. It codes for CAIGGGATNEKLFF.

The chain recombines TRBV19 with TRBJ2-5, with TRBD1 matching over 9 bases. This CDR3 region has 17 residues. Germline assignment: CDR1 LNHDA and CDR2 SQIVND (reference sequence). After removal of 6 bases from V and 1 base from J, the junction contained 12 bases not matched to a gene. CDR3 sequence: CASRSPRDRERQETQYF. The CDR3 coding sequence is TGTGCCAGTAGGTCCCCCCGGGACAGGGAACGCCAAGAGACCCAGTACTTC.

The chain employs TRBV10-3 and TRBJ2-7; the D gene is possibly TRBD1 (6 bases). Germline values: CDR1 ENHRY, CDR2 SYGVKD. The CDR3 is made up of 15 amino acids. Trimming left V 0 bases short and J 2 bases short, with 11 bases between. The CDR3 loop reads CAISESGDTAYEQYF. DNA for the CDR3: TGTGCCATCAGTGAGTCAGGGGACACCGCCTACGAGCAGTACTTC.

J is TRBJ2-3 and V is TRBV6-1; no firm D call. V was cut by 7 bases and J by 6 bases, with 20 bases left in between. Germline V CDR1 and CDR2: MNHNS, SASEGT. The CDR3 consists of 15 residues. CDR3 DNA: TGTGCCAGCACCCCCGGAGCGCCCCGGCCGGATACGCAGTATTTT. Encoded protein: CASTPGAPRPDTQYF.

The chain has TRBV6-5 and TRBJ2-1, with TRBD2 as a possible D gene (7 bases). The CDR3 length is 16 residues. Germline assignment: CDR1 MNHEY and CDR2 SVGAGI. V dropped 0 bases and J dropped 6 bases, with 15 bases sitting between them. CDR3 DNA: TGTGCCAGCAGTTACTCGATTTCGGGGGGCGTCAATGAGCAGTTCTTC. It codes for CASSYSISGGVNEQFF.

V is TRBV13 and J is TRBJ2-7; TRBD2 matches 7 bases. The V segment lost 1 base and the J segment 2 bases; nucleotides outside the gene matches: 8. Looked up from germline, CDR1 is PRHDT and CDR2 is FYEKMQ (reference sequence). This CDR3 region has 16 residues. In nucleotides, the CDR3 is TGTGCCAGCAGCTTAGACGGCGAGGCGGGAGCCTACGAGCAGTACTTC. Protein sequence: CASSLDGEAGAYEQYF.